The 26 T cell receptor beta chains below were found in one sample sequenced in a study of cytomegalovirus exposure and HLA in healthy donors (TCRdb year 2017). The library relied on the immunoSEQ multiplex PCR assay. For the multiplex PCR, a mixture combining 60 forward primers for TCR Vbeta segments and 13 reverse primers for TCR Jbeta segments was used. TCRdb took over this immuneACCESS table, retaining in-frame rearrangements with V and J assigned. Such tables are incomplete; in checked studies, under half of the missing clones stem from an unresolved V gene, and the remainder is unexplained. The sample table holds 100,000 to 150,000 clones, of which about 68% were seen once. 3.5% to 4.5% of the sample belongs to the ten largest clones. The sequenced sample was PBMCs. The source is a middle-aged man in good health and CMV-seropositive.

The chain is built from TRBV27 and TRBJ1-1; TRBD1 might be the D (6 bases). V lost 0 bases and J 6 bases, leaving 11 bases between the germline ends. The CDR3 has 14 residues. Germline-derived CDR1 and CDR2 are MNHEY and SMNVEV (reference sequence). CDR3 sequence (DNA): TGTGCCAGCAGTTTATCACGGGGGGGCGCTGAAGCTTTCTTT. Protein: CASSLSRGGAEAFF.

The table lists this clone with a few counts. The chain recombines TRBV6-1 with TRBJ1-2, with 7 bases aligning to TRBD1. Germline V gene data show CDR1 as MNHNS and CDR2 as SASEGT. The V segment lost 7 bases and the J segment 3 bases; nucleotides outside the gene matches: 11. The CDR3 consists of 15 residues. The CDR3 region is CASIRMTGIHYGYTF. The CDR3 coding sequence is TGTGCCAGCATCCGCATGACAGGGATCCACTATGGCTACACCTTC.

This clone was found a few times. The V gene is TRBV19, the J gene TRBJ1-2; no clear D gene. The CDR3 totals 14 residues. The V gene's germline CDR1 is LNHDA and CDR2 SQIVND (reference sequence). V was shortened by 3 bases and J by 4 bases, with 12 bases between the two germline ends. Written as DNA, the CDR3 is TGTGCCAGTAGTATGATGCCAGGAGGCTATGGCTACACCTTC. Its protein is CASSMMPGGYGYTF. Full variable domain (rest looked up from reference TRBV19 and TRBJ1-2): DGGITQSPKYLFRKEGQNVTLSCEQNLNHDAMYWYRQDPGQGLRLIYYSQIVNDFQKGDIAEGYSVSREKKESFPLTVTSAQKNPTAFYLCASSMMPGGYGYTFGSGTRLTVV.

The chain uses TRBV7-6 and TRBJ2-7; 8 nucleotides line up with TRBD2. Trimming removed 0 bases from V and 3 bases from J; junction bases left unmatched: 4. This CDR3 region has 15 residues. Germline CDR1 and CDR2: SGHVS and FNYEAQ. The CDR3 region is CASSLAAAGGYEQYF. CDR3 coding DNA: TGTGCCAGCAGCTTAGCGGCGGCGGGGGGCTACGAGCAGTACTTC.

The genes are TRBV10-3 and TRBJ2-1; possibly TRBD2 for D (6 bases). Trimming pared 6 bases from V and 3 bases from J, leaving 12 bases between. The germline V gene encodes CDR1 ENHRY and CDR2 SYGVKD. The CDR3 is 14 amino acids. The CDR3 DNA reads as TGTGCCATCAGGGATGGGGGGTACTACAATGAGCAGTTCTTC. Protein: CAIRDGGYYNEQFF.

The chain combines TRBV11-1 with TRBJ1-1; D might be TRBD1 (6 bases). V lost 4 bases, J lost 7 bases, and 16 bases lay in between. The germline V gene has CDR1 SGHAT and CDR2 FQDESV (reference sequence). The CDR3 loop spans 14 amino acids. In DNA form, the CDR3 reads TGTGCCAGCAGCTCCGACGGGGGGGCGGGTGAAGCTTTCTTT. This codes for CASSSDGGAGEAFF.

The chain carries TRBV9 and TRBJ1-1; unclear D gene. Trimming removed 1 base from V and 1 base from J, with 5 bases in between. The CDR3 has 13 amino acids. Germline-derived CDR1 and CDR2 are SGDLS and YYNGEE. The CDR3, as DNA: TGTGCCAGCAGCGTATCAGGGAACACTGAAGCTTTCTTT. This gives the protein CASSVSGNTEAFF.

V is TRBV28 and J is TRBJ2-5; weak D call: TRBD1 (7 bases). V was pared by 2 bases and J by 5 bases, with 9 bases between. Germline V CDR1 and CDR2: MDHEN, SYDVKM. The CDR3 contains 13 residues. This chain's CDR3 is CASSLAGGETQYF. The CDR3 nucleotides are TGTGCCAGCAGTTTAGCAGGGGGGGAGACCCAGTACTTC.

V usage is TRBV19 and J usage is TRBJ1-5; TRBD1 aligns across 7 bases. CDR1 is LNHDA and CDR2 is SQIVND in the germline V gene (reference sequence). The V gene end was trimmed by 3 bases and the J gene end by 7 bases; junction bases not matched to a gene: 9. This CDR3 comprises 15 residues. This chain's CDR3 is CASSMRQGGWQPQHF. The DNA for the CDR3 is TGTGCCAGTAGTATGCGACAGGGAGGTTGGCAGCCCCAGCATTTT.

The V and J genes are TRBV5-5 and TRBJ2-3; 15 bases line up with TRBD2. J was trimmed by 5 bases and V by 0 bases; bases with no gene match: 10. The CDR3 has 19 residues. Germline CDR1 SGHKS, CDR2 YYEKEE (reference sequence). The CDR3 DNA follows: TGTGCCAGCAGCTTGGCCAAGGTCCGGGGACTAGCGGGAGGAGATACGCAGTATTTT. This gives the protein CASSLAKVRGLAGGDTQYF.

The V and J genes are TRBV5-5 and TRBJ2-5; the D gene is possibly TRBD2 (5 bases). Germline values: CDR1 SGHKS, CDR2 YYEKEE (reference sequence). The CDR3 loop spans 13 amino acids. Trimming shortened V by 0 bases and J by 5 bases, and 8 bases separated the two germline ends. This CDR3 is CASSLEGVETQYF. The CDR3 DNA reads as TGTGCCAGCAGCTTGGAGGGAGTGGAGACCCAGTACTTC.

This clone was detected only a few times. This chain links TRBV4-1 with TRBJ2-7; 9 bases agree with TRBD2. The CDR3 runs to 15 residues. CDR1 and CDR2 (germline): MGHRA, YSYEKL. The junction had 4 bases not matched to a gene; V was cut back by 4 bases and J by 0 bases. Written as DNA, the CDR3 is TGCGCCAGCAGCCCTAGCGGGGCCTCCTCCTACGAGCAGTACTTC. This sequence encodes CASSPSGASSYEQYF.

The J gene is TRBJ2-2, the V gene TRBV9; 11 positions match TRBD2. CDR3 length: 16 amino acids. Germline V lookup: CDR1 SGDLS, CDR2 YYNGEE. V was pared by 2 bases and J by 7 bases, with 7 bases of the junction left unmatched. The CDR3: CASSVSGRAGVGELFF. The CDR3 nucleotides are TGTGCCAGCAGCGTTAGCGGGAGGGCCGGTGTCGGGGAGCTGTTTTTT.

This clone came up a few times. This chain connects TRBV7-9 to TRBJ1-1; 8 bases align to TRBD1. There are 17 residues in the CDR3. The germline CDR1 and CDR2 sequences are SEHNR and FQNEAQ (reference sequence). Trimming cost V 5 bases and J 0 bases; bases outside gene matches: 11. As DNA, the CDR3 is TGTGCCAGCAGCACAGGGGGGGTCCGCGGTTTGAACACTGAAGCTTTCTTT. Its protein product is CASSTGGVRGLNTEAFF.

The J gene is TRBJ2-3, the V gene TRBV27; D is ambiguous. Per germline, CDR1 MNHEY and CDR2 SMNVEV (reference sequence). V lost 3 bases to trimming and J lost 2 bases, with 9 bases between them. The CDR3 is 14 residues long. The CDR3 protein is CASSFASSTDTQYF. CDR3 DNA: TGTGCCAGCAGTTTCGCAAGCTCCACAGATACGCAGTATTTT.

J is TRBJ2-1 and V is TRBV5-1; 10 bases fit TRBD2. Germline V gene lookup returns CDR1 SGHRS and CDR2 YFSETQ. This CDR3 has 16 amino acids. J gave up 5 bases and V 1 base, and 6 bases lay outside the gene matches. CDR3 nucleotide sequence: TGCGCCAGCAGCTTGTTTAGCGGGGGGCCTGACAATGAGCAGTTCTTC. It translates to CASSLFSGGPDNEQFF. Variable domain in full (rest from reference TRBV5-1 and TRBJ2-1): KAGVTQTPRYLIKTRGQQVTLSCSPISGHRSVSWYQQTPGQGLQFLFEYFSETQRNKGNFPGRFSGRQFSNSRSEMNVSTLELGDSALYLCASSLFSGGPDNEQFFGPGTRLTVL.

The chain combines TRBV7-2 with TRBJ2-7, with 10 bases fitting TRBD1. J lost 4 bases, V lost 0 bases, and 15 bases had no gene match. This CDR3 has 19 amino acids. Germline V CDR1 and CDR2: SGHTA, FQGNSA. The CDR3 spells CASSLASPGTGELGYEQYF. CDR3 sequence (DNA): TGTGCCAGCAGCTTAGCTAGTCCAGGGACAGGGGAATTGGGGTACGAGCAGTACTTC.

The CDR3 spells CASSHGQDQPQHF. Written as DNA, the CDR3 is TGTGCCAGCAGCCACGGACAGGATCAGCCCCAGCATTTT. V usage is TRBV5-4 and J usage is TRBJ1-5; 7 nucleotides align to TRBD1. The CDR3 contains 13 residues. Germline lookup yields CDR1 SGHNT and CDR2 YYREEE (reference sequence). Unmatched junction bases numbered 3, after V lost 4 bases and J lost 5 bases.

This chain joins TRBV7-3 and TRBJ1-1; D gene uncertain. V dropped 4 bases and J dropped 3 bases, with 9 bases sitting between them. Looked up from germline, CDR1 is SGHTA and CDR2 is FQGTGA. The CDR3 has 13 amino acids. CDR3 protein: CASSSQSHTEAFF. CDR3 nucleotide sequence: TGTGCCAGCAGCTCCCAGTCTCACACTGAAGCTTTCTTT.

The genes are TRBV27 and TRBJ2-5; 9 nucleotides match TRBD2. Per germline, CDR1 MNHEY and CDR2 SMNVEV (reference sequence). This CDR3 comprises 15 residues. V was pared by 0 bases and J by 5 bases, with 4 bases of the junction left unmatched. The CDR3 DNA follows: TGTGCCAGCAGTTTATCCCGGACTAGCGCTGAGACCCAGTACTTC. The encoded protein is CASSLSRTSAETQYF.

This chain connects TRBV25-1 to TRBJ2-3; possible D gene TRBD1, 6 bases. The CDR3 is made up of 17 amino acids. Germline values: CDR1 MGHDK, CDR2 SYGVNS. V lost 4 bases to trimming and J lost 0 bases, with 17 bases between them. CDR3 residues: CASSGTGTHTSTDTQYF. The DNA for the CDR3 is TGTGCCAGCAGTGGCACCGGGACACATACTAGCACAGATACGCAGTATTTT. The variable domain in full, with the rest retrieved from reference TRBV25-1 and TRBJ2-3, is EADIYQTPRYLVIGTGKKITLECSQTMGHDKMYWYQQDPGMELHLIHYSYGVNSTEKGDLSSESTVSRIRTEHFPLTLESARPSHTSQYLCASSGTGTHTSTDTQYFGPGTRLTVL.

The chain links TRBV6-5 to TRBJ1-2; maybe TRBD1 (6 bases). V was clipped by 7 bases and J by 9 bases, with 15 bases between them. Per the germline V gene, CDR1 is MNHEY and CDR2 is SVGAGI. This CDR3 spans 12 amino acids. This chain's CDR3 is CASTQGDKRYTF. CDR3 coding DNA: TGTGCCAGCACCCAAGGGGACAAACGCTACACCTTC.

On this clone itself: Other nucleotide sequences from this sample produce the same CDR3. V gene TRBV5-1 combines with J gene TRBJ1-5, with TRBD1 matching 9 bases. V gave up 0 bases and J gave up 4 bases; unmatched junction bases: 2. The length of the CDR3 is 15 residues. Germline assignment: CDR1 SGHRS and CDR2 YFSETQ. CDR3 sequence: CASSLDRGPNQPQHF. The CDR3 region has the DNA TGCGCCAGCAGCTTGGACAGGGGGCCTAATCAGCCCCAGCATTTT.

The gene calls are TRBV12-5 and TRBJ1-2; 11 nucleotides agree with TRBD1. Per the germline V gene, CDR1 is LGHNT and CDR2 is FRNRAP. V trimming: 5 bases; J trimming: 3 bases; junction bases outside the gene matches: 14. This CDR3 is built from 18 residues. CDR3 in DNA: TGTGCTAGTGGTCGAAAAGGACAGGGGGCCCTCAGAGACTATGGCTACACCTTC. Translating it yields CASGRKGQGALRDYGYTF.

V is TRBV11-2 and J is TRBJ2-1, with TRBD1 as a possible D gene (6 bases). CDR3 length: 16 residues. Germline CDR1 reads SGHAT; CDR2 reads FQNNGV. The V end lost 6 bases, the J end lost 9 bases, and 24 bases lay between the germline ends. The CDR3, as DNA: TGTGCCAGCAGAGCCCCCCGAGGGGGAGTCGGAGGTGAGCAGTTCTTC. Its protein is CASRAPRGGVGGEQFF.

This chain uses TRBV5-4 with TRBJ1-3, with D hard to call. This CDR3 spans 13 amino acids. From germline, CDR1 is SGHNT and CDR2 YYREEE (reference sequence). The V gene lost 0 bases and the J gene lost 9 bases, with 10 bases spanning the gap. The CDR3 region has the DNA TGTGCCAGCAGCTTGGAAGGCGGCTTCACCATATATTTT. This codes for CASSLEGGFTIYF.